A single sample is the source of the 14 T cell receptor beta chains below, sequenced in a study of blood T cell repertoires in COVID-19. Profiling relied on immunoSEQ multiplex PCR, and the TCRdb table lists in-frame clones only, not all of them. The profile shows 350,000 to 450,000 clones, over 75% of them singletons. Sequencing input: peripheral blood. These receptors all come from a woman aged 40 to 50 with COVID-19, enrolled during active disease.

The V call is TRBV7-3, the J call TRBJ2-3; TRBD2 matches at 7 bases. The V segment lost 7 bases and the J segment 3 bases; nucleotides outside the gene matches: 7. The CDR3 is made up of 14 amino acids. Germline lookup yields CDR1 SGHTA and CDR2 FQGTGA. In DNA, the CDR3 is TGTGCCAGCACCCCCGCCGGGGGGACAGATACGCAGTATTTT. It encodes CASTPAGGTDTQYF.

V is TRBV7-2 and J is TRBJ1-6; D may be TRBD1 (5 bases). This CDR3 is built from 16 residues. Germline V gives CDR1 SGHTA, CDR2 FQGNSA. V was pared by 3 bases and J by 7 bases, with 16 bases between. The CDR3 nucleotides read TGTGCCAGCAGCTTTGGTCAGGCAGGGAAGAATTCACCCCTCCACTTT. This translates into CASSFGQAGKNSPLHF.

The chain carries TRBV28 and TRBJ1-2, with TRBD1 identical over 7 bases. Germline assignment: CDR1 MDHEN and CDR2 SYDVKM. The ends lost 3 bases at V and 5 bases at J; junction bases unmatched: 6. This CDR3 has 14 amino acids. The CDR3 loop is CASSLQGVSYGYTF. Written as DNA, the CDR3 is TGTGCCAGCAGTTTGCAGGGGGTCTCTTATGGCTACACCTTC.

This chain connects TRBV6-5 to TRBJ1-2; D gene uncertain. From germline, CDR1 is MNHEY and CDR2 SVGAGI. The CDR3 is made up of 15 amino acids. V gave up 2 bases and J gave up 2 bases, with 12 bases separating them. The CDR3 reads CASSYVSGPNYGYTF. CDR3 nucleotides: TGTGCCAGCAGTTACGTGTCAGGCCCAAACTATGGCTACACCTTC.

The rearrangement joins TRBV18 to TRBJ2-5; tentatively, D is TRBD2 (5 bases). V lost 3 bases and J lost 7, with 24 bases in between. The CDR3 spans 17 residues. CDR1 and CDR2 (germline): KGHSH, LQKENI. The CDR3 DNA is TGTGCCAGCTCACCCTCCCGAGGACTTTCATCGGCGGGGACCCAGTACTTC. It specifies CASSPSRGLSSAGTQYF.

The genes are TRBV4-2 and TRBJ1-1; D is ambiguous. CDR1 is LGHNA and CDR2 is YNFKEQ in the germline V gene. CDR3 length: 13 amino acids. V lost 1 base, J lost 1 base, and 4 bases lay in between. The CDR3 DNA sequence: TGTGCCAGCAGCCAAGGGCAGAACACTGAAGCTTTCTTT. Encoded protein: CASSQGQNTEAFF.

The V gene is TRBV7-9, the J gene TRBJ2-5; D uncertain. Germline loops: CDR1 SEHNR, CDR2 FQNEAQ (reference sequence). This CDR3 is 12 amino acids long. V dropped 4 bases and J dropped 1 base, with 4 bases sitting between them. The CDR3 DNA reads TGTGCCAGCAGCTCCAGCCAAGAGACCCAGTACTTC. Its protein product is CASSSSQETQYF.

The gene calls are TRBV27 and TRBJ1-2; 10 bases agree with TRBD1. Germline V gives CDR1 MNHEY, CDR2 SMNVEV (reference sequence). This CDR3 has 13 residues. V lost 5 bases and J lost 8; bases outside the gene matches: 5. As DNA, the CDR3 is TGTGCCAGCAGTCCGACAGGGGGCAAAGGCTACACCTTC. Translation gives CASSPTGGKGYTF.

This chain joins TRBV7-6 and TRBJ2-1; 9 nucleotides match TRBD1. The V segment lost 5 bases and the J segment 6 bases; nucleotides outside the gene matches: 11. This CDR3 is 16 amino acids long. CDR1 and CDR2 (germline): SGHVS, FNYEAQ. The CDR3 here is CASSPNTGTGTNEQFF. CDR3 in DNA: TGTGCCAGCAGCCCAAACACCGGGACAGGGACCAATGAGCAGTTCTTC.

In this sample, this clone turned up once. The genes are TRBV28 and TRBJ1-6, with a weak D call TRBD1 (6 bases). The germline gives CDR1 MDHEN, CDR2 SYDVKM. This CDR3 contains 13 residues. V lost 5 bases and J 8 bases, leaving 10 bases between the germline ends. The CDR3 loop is CASSRTEDSPLHF. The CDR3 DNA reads TGTGCCAGCAGTCGGACAGAGGATTCACCCCTCCACTTT.

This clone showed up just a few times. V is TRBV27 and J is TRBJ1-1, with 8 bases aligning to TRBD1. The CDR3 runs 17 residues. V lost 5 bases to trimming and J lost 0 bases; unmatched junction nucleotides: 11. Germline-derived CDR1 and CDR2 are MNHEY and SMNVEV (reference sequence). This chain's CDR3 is CASSPHRQGSVNTEAFF. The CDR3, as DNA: TGTGCCAGCAGTCCGCATCGACAGGGGTCCGTGAACACTGAAGCTTTCTTT.

This CDR3 reads CASSLVDSSYNEQFF. CDR3 DNA sequence: TGTGCCAGCAGCTTAGTCGACAGCTCCTACAATGAGCAGTTCTTC. The chain has TRBV7-9 and TRBJ2-1, with a possible D match to TRBD1 (5 bases). Germline loops: CDR1 SEHNR, CDR2 FQNEAQ (reference sequence). The V end lost 1 base, the J end lost 0 bases, and 7 bases lay between the germline ends. The CDR3 totals 15 residues.

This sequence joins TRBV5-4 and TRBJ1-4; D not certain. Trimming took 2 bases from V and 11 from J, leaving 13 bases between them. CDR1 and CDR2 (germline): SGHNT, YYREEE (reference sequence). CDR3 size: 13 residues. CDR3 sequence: CASSFADAGKLFF. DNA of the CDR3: TGTGCCAGCAGCTTCGCCGATGCGGGGAAACTGTTTTTT.

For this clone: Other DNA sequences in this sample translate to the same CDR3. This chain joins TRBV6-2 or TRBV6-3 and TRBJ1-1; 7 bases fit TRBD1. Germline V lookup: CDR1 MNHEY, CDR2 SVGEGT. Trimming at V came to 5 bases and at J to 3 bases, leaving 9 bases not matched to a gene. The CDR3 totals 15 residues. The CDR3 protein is CASSHRQGWDTEAFF. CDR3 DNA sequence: TGTGCCAGCAGTCACAGACAGGGTTGGGACACTGAAGCTTTCTTT.